The sequence of this TCR beta chain was determined in a study of cytomegalovirus exposure and HLA in healthy donors (dated by TCRdb to about 2017). Regarding the complete study: An earlier analysis of roughly 500 of the donors reported about 250 Gb of sequence data and roughly 110 million unique TCR beta sequences from roughly 200 million T cells. Along with the approximately 600-subject first cohort, a separate validation cohort of over 90 different subjects was used. In the later analysis, no new phenotypic data were used to find candidate immune exposures; instead, reliance was placed on TCR beta sequences and their occurrence across donors. Because of strong linkage in the cohort, four or five DR-DQ haplotypes were treated as single units for association and clustering. Around 330 gigabases of sequencing data and roughly 80 million unique TCR sequences made up an early release that covered 640 HLA-typed donors. Of the roughly 400 genotyped donors, over 65% fell in the genetic ancestry cluster associated with self-reported Caucasian donors. Using immunosequencing, the study profiled T cell repertoires from 550 to 750 subjects and related those repertoires to cytomegalovirus serostatus. Donor age, sex, ethnicity and CMV serostatus were compiled alongside the repertoire data. Class I and class II HLA loci were covered by the typing at four-digit resolution. The aim of the study was to test whether cataloging public T cell receptors could identify signatures of past pathogen exposure. To predict cytomegalovirus infection status, the study combined high-throughput TCR immunosequencing, statistical association of individual TCRs with disease status, and machine learning. An earlier analysis of 587 of the donors used high-throughput TCR beta sequencing to judge whether each TCR beta V gene segment behaved as functional or pseudogenic. The number of donors typed differed by locus, with 629-630 for A, B, C, DRB1 and DQB1, roughly 520 for DQA1, under 610 for DPA1, and under 490 for DPB1. A later analysis re-analyzed previously published TCR beta repertoires from 500 to 700 donors and added high-resolution HLA genotyping to study TCR occurrence patterns. All discovery cohort repertoires had been generated using a single sequencing platform. A later genetic analysis used genome-wide SNP genotypes for about 60% of the roughly 700 donors, treating that subset as a discovery cohort. Among roughly 400 genotyped donors of the cohort, an average of around 240,000 unique TCR beta nucleotide sequences were sequenced per donor, approximately 20% of them non-productive.

General study outcomes and caveats: Some IMGT-functional V segments, including TRBV6-2 and TRBV6-3, could not be told apart with the 87-base-pair reads, so those segments were excluded. For the cohort, immune exposure information was limited to CMV serostatus. The authors suggested that the approach could potentially be extended to other disease states and immunological phenotypes. An association between a missense DCLRE1C variant and V-gene and J-gene trimming of TCR beta chains was found in a later genetic analysis and replicated in an independent cohort. Several of the top co-occurrence clusters appeared to be linked to parvovirus B19, influenza, CMV and Epstein-Barr virus, according to a later analysis. According to a later analysis, most CMV-associated TCR beta chains appeared to be HLA-restricted, and the HLA associations seemed to be driven largely by CMV exposure. Broadly in line with IMGT annotations, most TCR beta V segments showed up in productive rearrangements about 87% or about 30% of the time in an earlier analysis of several hundred of the donors. Most TCR sequences were observed very rarely across donors, whereas some public TCRs were present in many individuals. Because HLA typing was missing for some donors at each locus, association tests included only the typed subset. This cohort had only TCR beta chains sequenced, and the lack of alpha or paired-chain data limited which features could be detected. In both the original and validation cohorts, the classifier was reported to diagnose cytomegalovirus status with high specificity and sensitivity. When HLA alleles, especially DR and DQ, strongly co-occurred, TCR associations were difficult to assign to individual alleles. In vitro tests confirmed that a few of the cytomegalovirus-associated TCR beta chains recognize cytomegalovirus antigens. In a later analysis, HLA-associated TCR beta chains were found to be more clonally expanded and to have lower generation probabilities than equally common non-associated chains. Compared with the approximately 670-donor mean, donors in an Asian-associated ancestry cluster had fewer N-insertions in productive TCRs, according to a later genetic analysis. In a later analysis, TCR association rates were found to vary across HLA loci, with the most associated TCRs seen for DRB1 alleles and the fewest for HLA-C alleles. A further reported finding was that TCR beta sequences accurately predicted the HLA-A and HLA-B alleles for most subjects in the first cohort. A later analysis associated 15,000 or so TCR beta sequences with specific HLA alleles at a false discovery rate of 0.05. The presence/absence analyses assumed that sequencing depth was roughly uniform across donors, and that assumption may not be true. Correlated functional status among segregating V segments might reflect linkage disequilibrium, but an unknown experimental factor could not be ruled out. In the study, some 180 TCR beta chains were listed as associated with cytomegalovirus. A group of highly shared sequence variants was considered likely to be a technical artifact of the sequencing pipeline. The earlier analysis of almost 600 of the donors excluded approximately 15 rarely observed V segments, including chromosome 9 orphons, because counts were too low.

Measured from the cysteine to the phenylalanine, the CDR3 is 11 residues long. This entry keeps only the CDR3 DNA: 33 bases, framed from base 1. V lost 7 bases and J lost 4 bases; the stretch between them is 10 bases long. The germline V gene supplies CDR1 SQVTM and CDR2 ANQGSEA. The library was prepared using the immunoSEQ multiplex PCR assay. The multiplex PCR relied on a mix of 60 forward primers for TCR Vbeta segments and 13 reverse primers for TCR Jbeta segments. A multiplex PCR assay on genomic DNA amplified the CDR3 region of rearranged TCR beta genes. The amplified TCR beta libraries were sequenced on the Illumina HiSeq System as 87-base-pair reads. On the study's bioinformatics: Across the 640 or so repertoires, a later analysis counted tens of millions of unique TCR beta chains, roughly 11 million of which were shared by at least two donors. Raw reads were error-corrected and collapsed into unique sequences with a nearest-neighbor algorithm that merged closely related sequences to remove PCR and sequencing errors. To assign V, D and J gene segments, CDR3 sequences were aligned to IMGT reference sequences. For a sequence to be retained, a match of at least six nucleotides was required to both a V gene segment and a J gene segment. Rearrangements were called productive when the CDR3 lacked stop codons and stayed in frame with V and J; all others were non-productive. Following IMGT convention, CDR3 was defined as the stretch from the second conserved V-encoded cysteine up to the conserved J-encoded phenylalanine. The earlier analysis of about 610 of the donors excluded any sequence lacking an unambiguous match to a single V gene segment. An earlier analysis of several hundred of the donors classified V segments as functional when productive rearrangements were above 56.7% and as segregating when the standard deviation between donors was above 5%. A statistical classification framework was developed to diagnose cytomegalovirus status using the catalog of TCR beta chain sequences. In a later analysis, V and J genes were assigned by comparing TCR nucleotide sequences against IMGT/GENE-DB human TR gene sequences. In a later analysis, CDR3 sequences and most-parsimonious VDJ recombination scenarios were assigned using the TCRdist pipeline. In a later analysis, each TCR beta chain was defined by its CDR3 amino acid sequence together with its V-gene family, and reads without a unique V-gene family were excluded. To address suspected cross-contamination and a sequencing artifact, a later analysis removed under 600 highly shared, low-generation-probability nucleotide sequences. In a later analysis, a clonal expansion index for each public chain was calculated from normalized within-repertoire ranks of inferred template counts. A later analysis computed generation probabilities with a VDJ recombination model fitted to out-of-frame rearrangements, and checked the results against IGoR. Hypergeometric tests were used in a later analysis to score TCR-TCR, TCR-HLA and TCR-CMV co-occurrence, with a repertoire-size bias correction applied to the TCR pairs. False discovery rates were estimated in a later analysis by permuting HLA or CMV assignments 20 times. In a later analysis, co-occurring TCRs were grouped using DBSCAN, and TCRdist sequence similarity was added for clustering within HLA-allele-positive subsets. Co-occurrence clustering excluded repertoires with fewer than 30,000 or more than 120,000 public chains, plus five with anomalous nucleotide sharing. Here the immuneACCESS table is served through TCRdb, limited to in-frame sequences with V and J called. Missing clones are a known gap in these copies; in checked studies unresolved V genes cover under half, and the rest lacks a known reason. From that table come the V and J calls and clone size; the DNA was used to work out D and trimming. A total of approximately 120,000 clones appear in this sample, 81% of them only once. The top ten clonotypes cover about 1.8% of the sample.

This clone was counted between two and nine times. No antigen is known for it. No base quality information exists; no much larger clone differs at one position. The cohort consisted of 600 to 700 healthy bone marrow donors. All cohort members were sampled while nominally healthy, although unrecorded immune exposures were likely present. The donor tested CMV seronegative, placing the donor among the 350 to 400 seronegative members of the cohort. A peripheral blood sample was provided by each donor, and peripheral blood mononuclear cells were used for TCR beta sequencing. The Qiagen DNeasy Blood Extraction Kit was used to extract genomic DNA from the blood cell samples.

The sequencing input was PBMCs. The source is a man aged 18 to 30 in good health and CMV-seronegative. The rearranged chain carries TRBV29-1 and TRBJ2-5; the D gene is possibly TRBD1, with 6 bases matching. At the DNA level, the sequence is TGCAGCGCAGACAGGTTAGAGACCCAGTACTTC. This sequence encodes CSADRLETQYF.